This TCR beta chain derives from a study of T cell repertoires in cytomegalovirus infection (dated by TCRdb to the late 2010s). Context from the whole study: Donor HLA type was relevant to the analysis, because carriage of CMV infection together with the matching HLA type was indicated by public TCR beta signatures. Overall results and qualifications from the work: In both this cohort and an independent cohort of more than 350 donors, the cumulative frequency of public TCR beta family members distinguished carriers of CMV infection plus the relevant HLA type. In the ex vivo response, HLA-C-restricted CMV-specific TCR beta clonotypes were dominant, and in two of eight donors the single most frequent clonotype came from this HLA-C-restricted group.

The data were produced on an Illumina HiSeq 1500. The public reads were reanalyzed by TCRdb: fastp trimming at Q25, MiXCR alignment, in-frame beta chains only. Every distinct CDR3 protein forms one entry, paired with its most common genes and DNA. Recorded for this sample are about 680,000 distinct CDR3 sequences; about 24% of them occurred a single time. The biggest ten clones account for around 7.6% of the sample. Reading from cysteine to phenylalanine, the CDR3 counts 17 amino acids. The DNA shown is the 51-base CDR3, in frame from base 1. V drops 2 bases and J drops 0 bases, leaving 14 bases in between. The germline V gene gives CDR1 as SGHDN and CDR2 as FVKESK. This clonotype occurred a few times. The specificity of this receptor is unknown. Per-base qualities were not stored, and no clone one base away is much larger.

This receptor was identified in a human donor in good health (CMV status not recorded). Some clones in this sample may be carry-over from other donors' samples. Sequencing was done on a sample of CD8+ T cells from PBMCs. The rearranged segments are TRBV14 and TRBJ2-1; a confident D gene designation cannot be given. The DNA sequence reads TGTGCCAGCAGCCAAAGGCGAGTGCGTGACTCCTACAATGAGCAGTTCTTC. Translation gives CASSQRRVRDSYNEQFF.